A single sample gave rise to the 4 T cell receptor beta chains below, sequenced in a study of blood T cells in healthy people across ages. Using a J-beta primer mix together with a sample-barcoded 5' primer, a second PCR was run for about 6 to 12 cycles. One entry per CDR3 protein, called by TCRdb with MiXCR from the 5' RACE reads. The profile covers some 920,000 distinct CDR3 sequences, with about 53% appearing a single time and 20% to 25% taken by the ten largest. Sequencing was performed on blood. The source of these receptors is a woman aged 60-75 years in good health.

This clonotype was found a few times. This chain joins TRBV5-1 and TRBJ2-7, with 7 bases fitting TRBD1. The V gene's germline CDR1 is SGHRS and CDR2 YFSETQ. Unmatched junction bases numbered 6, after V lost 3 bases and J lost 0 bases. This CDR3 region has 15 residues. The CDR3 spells CASSYLTGISYEQYF. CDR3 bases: TGCGCCAGCAGCTATCTGACAGGGATCTCCTACGAGCAGTACTTC.

The CDR3 is CASSELRGLAGAYNEQFF. As DNA, the CDR3 is TGCGCCAGCAGTGAGCTGAGAGGCCTAGCGGGGGCCTACAATGAGCAGTTCTTC. The J gene is TRBJ2-1, the V gene TRBV10-2; TRBD2 matches at 10 bases. There are 18 residues in the CDR3. Losses at the gene ends were 2 bases for V and 2 bases for J; bases not matched to a gene: 9. Per germline, CDR1 WSHSY and CDR2 SAAADI.

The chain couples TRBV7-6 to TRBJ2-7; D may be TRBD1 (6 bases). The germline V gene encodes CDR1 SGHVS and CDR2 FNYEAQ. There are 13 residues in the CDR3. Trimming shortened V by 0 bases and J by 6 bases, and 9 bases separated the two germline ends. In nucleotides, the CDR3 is TGTGCCAGCAGCTTAGCGGACAGTGGCGAGCAGTACTTC. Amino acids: CASSLADSGEQYF.

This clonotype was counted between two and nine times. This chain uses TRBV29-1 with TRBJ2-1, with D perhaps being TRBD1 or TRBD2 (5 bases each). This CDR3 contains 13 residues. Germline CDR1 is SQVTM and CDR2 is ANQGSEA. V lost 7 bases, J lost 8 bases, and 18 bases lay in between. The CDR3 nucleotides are TGCAGCGGCCGCAGAGGGGCGAACGATGAGCAGTTCTTC. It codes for CSGRRGANDEQFF.